These T cell receptor beta chains were read from a single sample in a study of T cells in Graves' hyperthyroidism and ophthalmopathy. TCRdb passed the multiplex PCR reads through MiXCR, listing each CDR3 protein once. The table lists hundreds of thousands of distinct CDR3 sequences, roughly 18% of them singletons, with 17% in the top ten. Sequenced input: blood. These receptors came from a woman aged 18-29 years with Graves' ophthalmopathy. Both conserved end residues are part of each CDR3. D genes are given only for firm matches.

>TRBD2|TRBV7-2|15|TRBJ2-3
CASSLAAGVGDTQYF
>NA|TRBV2|15|TRBJ1-5
CASSGRTDSNQPQHF
>TRBD2|TRBV6-4|16|TRBJ2-3
CASSDSTSGGTDTQYF
>TRBD2|TRBV13|15|TRBJ2-3
CASSNSGRSTDTQYF
>TRBD2|TRBV6-1|17|TRBJ2-3
CASSITSGGAGADTQYF
>NA|TRBV27|13|TRBJ1-2
CATSLIGGDGYTF
>NA|TRBV5-1|15|TRBJ1-5
CASSPVGGSNQPQHF
>NA|TRBV3-1|20|TRBJ1-1
CASSQDLLAGVTYANTEAFF
>TRBD1|TRBV6-1|16|TRBJ1-2
CASSEVRQGYNYGYTF
>TRBD1|TRBV28|15|TRBJ2-7
CASSSEGGYADEQYF
>NA|TRBV6-2/TRBV6-3|14|TRBJ2-2
CASSYNREGGELFF
>NA|TRBV12-3/TRBV12-4|13|TRBJ2-2
CASSLGQGGELFF
>NA|TRBV2|17|TRBJ1-4
CASSRARTPATNEKLFF
>TRBD2|TRBV7-3|15|TRBJ2-5
CASSPGTSGRETQYF
>TRBD1|TRBV4-1|14|TRBJ1-6
CASNPGQGYSPLHF
>TRBD2|TRBV30|14|TRBJ2-2
CASHGLVITGELFF
>TRBD2|TRBV6-2/TRBV6-3|14|TRBJ2-3
CASRTSGIADTQYF
>TRBD2|TRBV6-5|15|TRBJ2-5
CASSYSTTSTETQYF
>NA|TRBV7-3|13|TRBJ1-1
CASSLYQDTEAFF
>NA|TRBV30|13|TRBJ1-2
CAWSPQVRYGYTF